This passage covers 5 T cell receptor beta chains from one sample sequenced in a study of shared clonotypes between healthy human individuals. Terminally differentiated effector memory CD45RA+ cells were left out of the naive CD8 fraction, which was CD45RO-negative and positively selected for CCR7. Some clones are missing from TCRdb's copy, which holds only in-frame ones; the method was immunoSEQ multiplex PCR. The sample includes some 2 million clones, approximately 95% of them seen just once. Sequencing was done on a sample of naive CD8+ T cells sorted from blood. The receptors stem from a man aged 18 to 30 in good health.

In its sample, this clone was seen a few times. Other DNA sequences in the sample encode the same CDR3. The rearrangement joins TRBV7-6 to TRBJ2-1; possible D gene TRBD2, 5 bases. Per the germline V gene, CDR1 is SGHVS and CDR2 is FNYEAQ. CDR3 length: 14 amino acids. Trimming removed 1 base at V and 1 base at J, with 5 bases between. The CDR3 region has the DNA TGTGCCAGCAGCTTAGGCGGGTCCTACAATGAGCAGTTCTTC. Protein sequence: CASSLGGSYNEQFF.

This clone has just one count. V usage is TRBV6-1 and J usage is TRBJ2-2; D call uncertain. Trimming pared 7 bases from V and 11 bases from J, leaving 8 bases between. CDR3 size: 10 residues. Germline assignment: CDR1 MNHNS and CDR2 SASEGT. The CDR3 DNA sequence: TGTGCCAGCATTGGTCCCGAGCTGTTTTTT. It specifies CASIGPELFF.

The chain employs TRBV7-9 and TRBJ2-1; 8 bases are shared with TRBD2. The CDR3 is 15 amino acids. Germline CDR1 and CDR2: SEHNR and FQNEAQ (reference sequence). V was clipped by 3 bases and J by 2 bases; unmatched bases: 3. The CDR3 loop reads CASSFRLATYNEQFF. CDR3 nucleotide sequence: TGTGCCAGCAGCTTTCGACTAGCGACCTACAATGAGCAGTTCTTC.

This clone is a singleton in its sample. The chain links TRBV6-5 to TRBJ1-1, with D perhaps matching TRBD1 (5 bases). The CDR3 covers 14 residues. V was pared by 3 bases and J by 4 bases, with 12 bases between. The germline V gene has CDR1 MNHEY and CDR2 SVGAGI. CDR3 region: CASSYREGPTEAFF. The CDR3 coding sequence is TGTGCCAGCAGTTATAGAGAGGGGCCCACTGAAGCTTTCTTT.

The J gene is TRBJ1-3, the V gene TRBV7-2; D gene unclear. Between the trimmed V and J ends, which lost 5 bases and 9 bases, there was a span of 11 bases. Germline CDR1 SGHTA, CDR2 FQGNSA. There are 12 residues in the CDR3. Here the CDR3 reads CASSPQGGTIYF. The CDR3 coding sequence is TGTGCCAGCAGCCCACAAGGAGGCACCATATATTTT.